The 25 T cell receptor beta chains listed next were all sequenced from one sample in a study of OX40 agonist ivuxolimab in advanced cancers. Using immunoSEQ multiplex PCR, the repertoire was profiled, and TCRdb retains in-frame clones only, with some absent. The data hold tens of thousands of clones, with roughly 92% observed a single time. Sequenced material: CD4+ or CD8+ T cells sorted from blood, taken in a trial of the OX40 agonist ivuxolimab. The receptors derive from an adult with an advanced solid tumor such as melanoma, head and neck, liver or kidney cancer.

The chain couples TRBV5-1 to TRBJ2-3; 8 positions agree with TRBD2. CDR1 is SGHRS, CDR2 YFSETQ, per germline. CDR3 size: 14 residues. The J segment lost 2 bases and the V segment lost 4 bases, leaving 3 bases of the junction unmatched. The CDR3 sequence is CASSREGNTDTQYF. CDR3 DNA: TGCGCCAGCAGCCGGGAGGGCAACACAGATACGCAGTATTTT.

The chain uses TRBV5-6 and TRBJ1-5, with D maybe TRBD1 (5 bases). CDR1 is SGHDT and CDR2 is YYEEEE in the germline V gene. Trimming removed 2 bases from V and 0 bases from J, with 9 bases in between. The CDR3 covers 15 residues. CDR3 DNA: TGTGCCAGCAGCTTTGGGGGGGTTAGCAATCAGCCCCAGCATTTT. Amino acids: CASSFGGVSNQPQHF.

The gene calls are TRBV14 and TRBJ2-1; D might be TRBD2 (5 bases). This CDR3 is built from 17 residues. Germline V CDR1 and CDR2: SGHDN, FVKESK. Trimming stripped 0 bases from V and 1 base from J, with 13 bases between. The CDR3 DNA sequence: TGTGCCAGCAGCCAAGATCTCCTAGCTAGGTCCTACAATGAGCAGTTCTTC. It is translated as CASSQDLLARSYNEQFF.

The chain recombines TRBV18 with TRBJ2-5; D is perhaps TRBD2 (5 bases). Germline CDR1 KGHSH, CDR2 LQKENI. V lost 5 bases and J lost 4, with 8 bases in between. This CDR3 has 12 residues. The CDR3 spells CASSGLRETQYF. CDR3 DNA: TGTGCCAGCTCAGGACTTAGAGAGACCCAGTACTTC.

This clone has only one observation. The CDR3 protein is CATHSGSGETQYF. The CDR3 DNA sequence: TGTGCCACCCATAGCGGGAGTGGTGAGACCCAGTACTTC. This chain links TRBV11-3 with TRBJ2-5, with 9 bases fitting TRBD2. Germline V gene sequence: CDR1 SGHNT, CDR2 YENEEA. The length of the CDR3 is 13 residues. V dropped 10 bases and J dropped 5; count of bases not matched to a gene: 8.

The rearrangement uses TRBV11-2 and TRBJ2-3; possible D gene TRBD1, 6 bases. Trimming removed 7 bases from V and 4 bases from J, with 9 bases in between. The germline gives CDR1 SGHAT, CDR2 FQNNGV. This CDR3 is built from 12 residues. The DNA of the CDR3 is TGTGCCAGCACCAGGGGTGCAGATACGCAGTATTTT. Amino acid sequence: CASTRGADTQYF.

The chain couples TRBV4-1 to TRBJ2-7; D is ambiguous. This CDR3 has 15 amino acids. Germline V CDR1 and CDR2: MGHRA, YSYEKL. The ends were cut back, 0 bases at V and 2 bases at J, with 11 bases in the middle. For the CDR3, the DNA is TGCGCCAGCAGCCAAGATCTTCTCGGAACCTACGAGCAGTACTTC. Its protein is CASSQDLLGTYEQYF.

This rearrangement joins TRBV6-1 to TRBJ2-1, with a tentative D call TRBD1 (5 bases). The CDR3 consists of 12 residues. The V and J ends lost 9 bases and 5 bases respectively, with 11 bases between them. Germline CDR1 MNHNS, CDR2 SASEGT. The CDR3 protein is CASSDSHNEQFF. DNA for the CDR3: TGTGCCAGTTCCGACAGCCACAATGAGCAGTTCTTC.

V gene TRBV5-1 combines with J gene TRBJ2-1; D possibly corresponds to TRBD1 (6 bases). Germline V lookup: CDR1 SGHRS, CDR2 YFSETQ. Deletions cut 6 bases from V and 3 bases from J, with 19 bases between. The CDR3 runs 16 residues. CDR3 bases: TGCGCCAGCACCAAGGCTGGCAGGGGAAGCTACAATGAGCAGTTCTTC. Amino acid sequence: CASTKAGRGSYNEQFF.

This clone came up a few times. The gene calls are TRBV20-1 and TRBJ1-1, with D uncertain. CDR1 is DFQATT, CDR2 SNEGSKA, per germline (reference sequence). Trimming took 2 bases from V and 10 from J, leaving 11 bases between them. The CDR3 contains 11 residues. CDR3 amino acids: CSARQSESAFF. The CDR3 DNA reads TGCAGTGCTAGACAGAGCGAGTCAGCTTTCTTT.

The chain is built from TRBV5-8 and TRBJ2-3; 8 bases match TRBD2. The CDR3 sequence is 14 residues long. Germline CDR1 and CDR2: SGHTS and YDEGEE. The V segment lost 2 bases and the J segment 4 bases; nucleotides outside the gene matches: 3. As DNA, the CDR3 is TGTGCCAGCAGCTTAGCGGGAGTCGCAGATACGCAGTATTTT. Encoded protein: CASSLAGVADTQYF.

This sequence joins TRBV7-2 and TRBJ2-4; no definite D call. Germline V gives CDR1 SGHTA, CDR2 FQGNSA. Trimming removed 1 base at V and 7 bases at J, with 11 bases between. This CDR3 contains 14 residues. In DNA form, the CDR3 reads TGTGCCAGCAGCTTAGGTCCTGCAGATAACATTCAGTACTTC. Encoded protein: CASSLGPADNIQYF.

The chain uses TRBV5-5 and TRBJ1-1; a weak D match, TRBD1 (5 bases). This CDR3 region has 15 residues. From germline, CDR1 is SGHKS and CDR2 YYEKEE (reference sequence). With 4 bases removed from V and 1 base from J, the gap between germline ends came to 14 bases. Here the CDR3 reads CASSRDGRSNTEAFF. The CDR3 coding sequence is TGTGCCAGCAGCCGGGACGGGAGGTCGAACACTGAAGCTTTCTTT.

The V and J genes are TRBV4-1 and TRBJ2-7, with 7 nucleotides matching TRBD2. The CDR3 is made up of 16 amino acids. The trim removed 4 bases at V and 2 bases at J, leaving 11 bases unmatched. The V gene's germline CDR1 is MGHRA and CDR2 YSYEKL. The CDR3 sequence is CASSLPGGGRPYEQYF. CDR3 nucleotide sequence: TGCGCCAGCAGCCTACCGGGTGGCGGGAGACCCTACGAGCAGTACTTC.

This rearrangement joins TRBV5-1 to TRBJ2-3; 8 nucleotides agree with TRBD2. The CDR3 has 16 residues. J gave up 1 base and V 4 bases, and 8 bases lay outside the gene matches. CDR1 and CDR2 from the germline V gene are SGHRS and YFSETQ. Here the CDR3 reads CASSTYSGSGTDTQYF. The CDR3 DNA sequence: TGCGCCAGCAGCACCTACAGCGGGAGTGGCACAGATACGCAGTATTTT.

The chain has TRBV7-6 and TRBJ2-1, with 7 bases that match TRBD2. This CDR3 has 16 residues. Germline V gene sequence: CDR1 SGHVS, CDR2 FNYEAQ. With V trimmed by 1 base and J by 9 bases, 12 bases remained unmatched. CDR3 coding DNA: TGTGCCAGCAGCTTAGGTACTCGAGGGAGGGCGGGTGAGCAGTTCTTC. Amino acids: CASSLGTRGRAGEQFF.

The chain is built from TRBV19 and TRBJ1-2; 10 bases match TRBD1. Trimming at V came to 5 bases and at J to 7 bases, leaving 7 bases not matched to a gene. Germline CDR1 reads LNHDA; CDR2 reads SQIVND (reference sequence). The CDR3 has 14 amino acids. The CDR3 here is CASSLRDRGRGYTF. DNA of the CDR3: TGTGCCAGTAGTCTACGGGACAGGGGACGTGGCTACACCTTC.

The DNA for the CDR3 is TGTGCCAGCAGCTTGGGGTACGGGGAGACCCAGTACTTC. It specifies CASSLGYGETQYF. This rearrangement joins TRBV11-3 to TRBJ2-5, with D unresolved. V lost 3 bases and J lost 5, with 10 bases in between. This CDR3 region has 13 residues. In germline, CDR1 is SGHNT, CDR2 YENEEA.

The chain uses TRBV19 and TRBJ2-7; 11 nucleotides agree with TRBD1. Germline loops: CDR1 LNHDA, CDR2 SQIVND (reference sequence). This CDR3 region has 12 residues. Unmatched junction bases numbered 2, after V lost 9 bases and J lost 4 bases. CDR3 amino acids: CASGDRGYEQYF. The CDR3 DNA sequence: TGTGCCAGCGGGGACAGGGGGTACGAGCAGTACTTC.

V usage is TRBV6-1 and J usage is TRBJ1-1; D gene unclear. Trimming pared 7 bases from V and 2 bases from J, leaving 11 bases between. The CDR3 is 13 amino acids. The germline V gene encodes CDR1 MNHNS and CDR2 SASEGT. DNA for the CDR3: TGTGCCAGCACCAGATTGGGTAACACTGAAGCTTTCTTT. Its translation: CASTRLGNTEAFF.

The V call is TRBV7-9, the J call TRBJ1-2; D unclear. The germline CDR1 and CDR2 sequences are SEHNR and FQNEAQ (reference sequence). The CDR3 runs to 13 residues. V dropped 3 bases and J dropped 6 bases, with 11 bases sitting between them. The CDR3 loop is CASSLDVEDGYTF. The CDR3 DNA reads TGTGCCAGCAGCTTGGATGTAGAAGATGGCTACACCTTC.

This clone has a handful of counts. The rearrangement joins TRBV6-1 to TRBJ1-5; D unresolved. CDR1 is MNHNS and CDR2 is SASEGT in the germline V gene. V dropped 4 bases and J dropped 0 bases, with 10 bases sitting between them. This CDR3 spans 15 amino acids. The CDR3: CASSATVNSNQPQHF. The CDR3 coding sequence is TGTGCCAGCAGTGCCACAGTTAATAGCAATCAGCCCCAGCATTTT.

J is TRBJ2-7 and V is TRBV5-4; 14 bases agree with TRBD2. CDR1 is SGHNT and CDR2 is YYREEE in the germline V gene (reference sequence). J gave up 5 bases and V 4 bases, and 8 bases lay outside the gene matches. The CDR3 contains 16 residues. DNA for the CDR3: TGTGCCAGCAGCCCGACTAGCGGGAGGGCCCCACACGAGCAGTACTTC. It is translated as CASSPTSGRAPHEQYF.

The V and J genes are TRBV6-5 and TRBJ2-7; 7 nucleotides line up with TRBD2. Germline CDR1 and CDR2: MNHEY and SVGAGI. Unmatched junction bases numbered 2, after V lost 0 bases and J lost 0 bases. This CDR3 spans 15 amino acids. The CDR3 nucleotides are TGTGCCAGCAGTTACTCGGCGGGAGTCTCCTACGAGCAGTACTTC. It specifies CASSYSAGVSYEQYF.

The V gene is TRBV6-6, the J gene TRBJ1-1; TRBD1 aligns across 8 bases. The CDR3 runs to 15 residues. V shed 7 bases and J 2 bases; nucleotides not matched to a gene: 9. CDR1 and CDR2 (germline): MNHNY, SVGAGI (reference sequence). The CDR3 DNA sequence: TGTGCCAGCAACAAAGCCGACAGGGGTAACACTGAAGCTTTCTTT. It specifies CASNKADRGNTEAFF.